This passage covers 3 T cell receptor beta chains from one sample sequenced in a study of T cell responses to AZD1222 COVID-19 vaccine. Sequencing was performed with immunoSEQ multiplex PCR; in TCRdb, only in-frame clones are kept and a portion is missing. The data hold around 150,000 clones, with 90% observed a single time. The material sequenced was peripheral blood, taken on day 0 of AZD1222 vaccination. The receptors shown here come from an adult in good health.

This chain uses TRBV5-4 with TRBJ2-4; 12 bases are a match to TRBD2. V shed 4 bases, J shed 11 bases, and the junction held 7 bases outside the gene matches. This CDR3 has 14 amino acids. Germline V lookup: CDR1 SGHNT, CDR2 YYREEE (reference sequence). CDR3 in DNA: TGTGCCAGCAGCGACTGGACTAGCGGGAAAGTTCAGTACTTC. It specifies CASSDWTSGKVQYF.

The V call is TRBV15, the J call TRBJ1-2, with D tentatively TRBD1 (6 bases). Germline CDR1 is LNHNV and CDR2 is YYDKDF (reference sequence). The CDR3 consists of 14 residues. The germline V and J ends were trimmed by 5 bases and 2 bases, with 12 bases remaining between them. In DNA form, the CDR3 reads TGTGCCACCAGCCCGGGACACCTGAACTATGGCTACACCTTC. Its protein is CATSPGHLNYGYTF.

The chain has TRBV28 and TRBJ1-2; weak D call: TRBD1 (6 bases). From germline, CDR1 is MDHEN and CDR2 SYDVKM. CDR3 size: 13 residues. Trimming shortened V by 2 bases and J by 3 bases, and 7 bases separated the two germline ends. In DNA, the CDR3 is TGTGCCAGCAGTTTAGGGGGCCACTATGGCTACACCTTC. It codes for CASSLGGHYGYTF.